Listed below are T cell receptor beta chains from one sample, sequenced in a study of breast tumors, draining lymph nodes, adjacent tissues. TCRdb ran MiXCR on the multiplex PCR reads and lists one entry per CDR3 protein. The sample lists 130,000 or so distinct CDR3 sequences, around 22% occurring once. The sample taken for sequencing was axillary lymph node tissue. The receptor set was obtained from a female donor with breast cancer. Some clones in this sample may be carry-over from other donors' samples. Both conserved end residues are part of each CDR3. Each record gives: V gene, D gene, J gene, clone size, CDR3 DNA, CDR3 protein. A D gene is named only where the DNA matches it firmly. Not every row has a clone size; where given, it reads once, few, many or a size class.

TRBV2	-	TRBJ2-4	few	TGTGCCAGCAGTGTCGGGGTGGCCAAAAACATTCAGTACTTC	CASSVGVAKNIQYF
TRBV3-1	TRBD2	TRBJ2-2	many	TGTGCCAGCAGCCAGACGACTAGCGCAAACACCGGGGAGCTGTTTTTT	CASSQTTSANTGELFF
TRBV7-9	TRBD2	TRBJ2-2	many	TGTGCCAGCAGCTCACCGGGACTAGGAGGCCCCGGGGAGCTGTTTTTT	CASSSPGLGGPGELFF
TRBV15	-	TRBJ1-3	many	TGTGCCACCAGCGGAGGCCTCTTTTCCCCGGCTAGAGGAAACACCATATATTTT	CATSGGLFSPARGNTIYF
TRBV2	-	TRBJ2-7	many	TGTGCCAGCAGTGACAGGTTTTCCTACGAGCAGTACTTC	CASSDRFSYEQYF
TRBV6-2/TRBV6-3	TRBD2	TRBJ2-7	-	TGTGCCAGCAGTTACTCGAATATAGCGGGTCCCTACGAGCAGTACTTC	CASSYSNIAGPYEQYF
TRBV20-1	-	TRBJ2-7	many	TGCAGTGCTGCCGGGCCCACCTACGAGCAGTACTTC	CSAAGPTYEQYF
TRBV20-1	-	TRBJ2-3	-	TGCAGTGCTGCCAGGAGGGATGGCACAGATACGCAGTATTTT	CSAARRDGTDTQYF
TRBV28	-	TRBJ1-6	many	TGTGCCAGCAGTTTCTCAAAGGGCCCTGGAGATTCACCCCTCCACTTT	CASSFSKGPGDSPLHF
TRBV6-5	TRBD1	TRBJ2-7	many	TGTGCCAGCAAGGGGTTGGGACAGGGGCGTGGGGAGCAGTACTTC	CASKGLGQGRGEQYF
TRBV6-1	-	TRBJ2-2	many	TGTGCCAGCGGGGAACCCCCGACCGGGGAGCTGTTTTTT	CASGEPPTGELFF
TRBV9	-	TRBJ2-2	-	TGTGCCAGCGGCGCCAAGGACAGGGGACTAGTTGGCGGGAGAGGCGGCGGGGAGCTGTTTTTT	CASGAKDRGLVGGRGGGELFF
TRBV5-1	-	TRBJ1-1	-	TGCGCCAGCAGCTTCCGGGGGACTGAAGCTTTCTTT	CASSFRGTEAFF
TRBV9	-	TRBJ1-2	many	TGTGCCAGCAGCGTATCATCGGAGCCTCTTGGCTATGGCTACACCTTC	CASSVSSEPLGYGYTF
TRBV3-1	-	TRBJ2-3	few	TGTGCCAGCACCCTGGCGGGCACAGATACGCAGTATTTT	CASTLAGTDTQYF
TRBV20-1	TRBD2	TRBJ2-7	many	TGCAGTGCTAGAGCCTTAACAGGAGCGGGAGGCTCCTACGAGCAGTACTTC	CSARALTGAGGSYEQYF
TRBV9	-	TRBJ2-3	many	TGTGCCAGCAGCGTAGCTCAGCGCCGGGGTACGCAGTATTTT	CASSVAQRRGTQYF
TRBV7-2	-	TRBJ2-7	many	TGTGCCAGCAGCGACTACCAGGGTACCGAGCAGTACTTC	CASSDYQGTEQYF
TRBV5-8	-	TRBJ1-2	many	TGTGCCAGCAGGAAGGACATAAGCAACTATGGCTACACCTTC	CASRKDISNYGYTF
TRBV9	TRBD2	TRBJ2-7	many	TGTGCCAGCAGCCACGGACTAGCGGGAGATGGCGAGCAGTACTTC	CASSHGLAGDGEQYF
TRBV7-7	-	TRBJ2-5	many	TGTGCCAGCAGCTTAGAGCTATTCCAAGAGACCCAGTACTTC	CASSLELFQETQYF
TRBV12-3/TRBV12-4	-	TRBJ2-7	many	TGTGCCAGCAGTTTCAAGGGAAACTACGAGCAGTACTTC	CASSFKGNYEQYF
TRBV20-1	TRBD1	TRBJ2-2	many	TGCAGTGCTAGAGGGGGGACAGCGAACACCGGGGAGCTGTTTTTT	CSARGGTANTGELFF
TRBV6-5	TRBD2	TRBJ2-7	-	TGTGCCAGCAGTTACTCGAGCGGGGCCTCCTACGAGCAGTACTTC	CASSYSSGASYEQYF
TRBV2	TRBD2	TRBJ2-2	many	TGTGCCAGCAGTGGGGCTAGCGGGTACACCGGGGAGCTGTTTTTT	CASSGASGYTGELFF
TRBV20-1	-	TRBJ2-1	many	TGCAGTGCCATCGGACAGGACGGACTAGTTGCCTACAATGAGCAGTTCTTC	CSAIGQDGLVAYNEQFF
TRBV3-1	-	TRBJ2-3	many	TGTGCCAGCAGCCGAATGGGATCAGATACGCAGTATTTT	CASSRMGSDTQYF
TRBV29-1	-	TRBJ2-3	many	TGCAGCGTTGAAATGTCGGCGGCGCTCACAGATACGCAGTATTTT	CSVEMSAALTDTQYF
TRBV12-3/TRBV12-4	-	TRBJ2-1	many	TGTGCCAGCACCCCCGCGGAGGGGGTTTACAATGAGCAGTTCTTC	CASTPAEGVYNEQFF
TRBV24-1	-	TRBJ2-1	many	TGTGCCACCAGTGATTTGCGACGAGACAATGAGCAGTTCTTC	CATSDLRRDNEQFF
TRBV7-2	TRBD2	TRBJ2-7	many	TGTGCCAGCAGCTCCGGGACTAGTTCCCACGAGCAGTACTTC	CASSSGTSSHEQYF
TRBV20-1	TRBD2	TRBJ2-3	many	TGCAGTGCTAGAGATCCTAGCGGGAGGGCTGTAGATACGCAGTATTTT	CSARDPSGRAVDTQYF
TRBV27	TRBD2	TRBJ2-7	few	TGTGCCAGCAGTATTTCCGGGACTAGCGGGAGAATGGCGGAAAGACACTACGAGCAGTACTTC	CASSISGTSGRMAERHYEQYF
TRBV12-3/TRBV12-4	TRBD2	TRBJ2-1	many	TGTGCCAGCAGGGGGAATAGCGGGAGGTACAATGAGCAGTTCTTC	CASRGNSGRYNEQFF
TRBV7-2	TRBD1	TRBJ1-6	many	TGTGCCAGCAGCTTAGGGGGACAGCCCAATTCACCCCTCCACTTT	CASSLGGQPNSPLHF
TRBV12-3/TRBV12-4	TRBD2	TRBJ2-2	-	TGTGCCAGCAGTTTTCTCGGGAGGGACATCGGGGAGCTGTTTTTT	CASSFLGRDIGELFF
TRBV19	TRBD2	TRBJ2-1	many	TGTGCCAGTAGTATAGGCGGGAGTTTCTACAATGAGCAGTTCTTC	CASSIGGSFYNEQFF
TRBV6-5	TRBD2	TRBJ2-5	many	TGTGCCAGCAGCCGGGCGGCGGGGGGAATGGAGACCCAGTACTTC	CASSRAAGGMETQYF
TRBV18	-	TRBJ1-3	-	TGTGCCAGCTCACCGGTCGGTCGGGGCTCGTCCTCTGGAAACACCATATATTTT	CASSPVGRGSSSGNTIYF
TRBV7-9	-	TRBJ2-2	-	TGTGCCAGCAGCCCAACCAGGGGGGAGCTGTTTTTT	CASSPTRGELFF
TRBV27	TRBD1	TRBJ1-5	many	TGTGCCAGCAGCTCCGGGACAGGGGGTGGTCAGCCCCAGCATTTT	CASSSGTGGGQPQHF
TRBV7-2	TRBD1	TRBJ2-7	many	TGTGCCAGCACCCGTTCACAGGGGTACGAGCAGTACTTC	CASTRSQGYEQYF
TRBV24-1	-	TRBJ2-3	many	TGTGCCACCAGTGATTTGGTTCAGGGGTCAGATACGCAGTATTTT	CATSDLVQGSDTQYF
TRBV19	TRBD1	TRBJ1-2	few	TGTGCCGGTAGTACTATCCGGGACAGGGCTCTCTATGGCTACACCTTC	CAGSTIRDRALYGYTF
TRBV6-5	-	TRBJ1-5	-	TGTGCCAGCAGCTCTAAGGTTAATCAGCCCCAGCATTTT	CASSSKVNQPQHF
TRBV12-3/TRBV12-4	TRBD2	TRBJ2-1	many	TGTGCCAGCAGCCCCACTAGCGGCCCTTCCTACAATGAGCAGTTCTTC	CASSPTSGPSYNEQFF
TRBV5-4	-	TRBJ2-2	many	TGTGCCAGCAGCTCCCAGTGGGGCAGGGTCACCGGGGAGCTGTTTTTT	CASSSQWGRVTGELFF
TRBV7-9	TRBD2	TRBJ2-2	many	TGTGCCAGCAGCTTAGGGGGACTAGCGTTTTCCGGGGAGCTGTTTTTT	CASSLGGLAFSGELFF
TRBV12-3/TRBV12-4	-	TRBJ1-6	many	TGTGCCAGCAGTTTGGGGCAGGCTTTTAATTCACCCCTCCACTTT	CASSLGQAFNSPLHF
TRBV24-1	-	TRBJ2-7	many	TGTGCCACCAGCGAAGGGGCCTTAAACGAGCAGTACTTC	CATSEGALNEQYF
TRBV19	TRBD1	TRBJ1-4	once	TGTGCCAGTAGTATAAACCCGGGACAGGGTAATGAAAAACTGCTTTTT	CASSINPGQGNEKLLF
TRBV5-4	TRBD2	TRBJ2-1	many	TGTGCCAGCAGCGATACTAGCGGGAGGAACAATGAGCAGTTCTTC	CASSDTSGRNNEQFF
TRBV5-5	-	TRBJ1-2	many	TGTGCCAGCAGCCTATGGGACGATGGCTACACCTTC	CASSLWDDGYTF